This T cell receptor beta chain was recovered during a study of blood T cell repertoires in COVID-19. Study background: COVID-19 samples collected from the United States, Italy and Spain covered acute and convalescent phases. PBMCs, B-cell-depleted T cells, or T cells were the source of the cDNA or gDNA that made up the material.

Trimming removed 4 bases from V and 5 bases from J; junction bases left unmatched: 8. CDR1 LNHDA and CDR2 SQIVND come from the germline V gene (reference sequence). CDR3 size: 15 residues. Per the original methods: Estimated nucleated cell counts came from reference gene primer amplification. Clones were sequenced by immunoSEQ multiplex PCR, and TCRdb holds only the in-frame ones, with some missing. V, J and clone size were drawn from that table, and D and trimming were deduced from the DNA. Of approximately 27,000 clones detected, about 80% appear once; the ten largest clones hold more than 60%. The clonotype comes from a man aged 65 to 79 with acute or convalescent COVID-19. The V gene is TRBV19, the J gene TRBJ1-5; 7 nucleotides align to TRBD1. Sequenced input: peripheral blood. This chain's CDR3 is CASSTYGQAHQPQHF. The CDR3 nucleotides are TGTGCCAGTAGTACATACGGACAGGCGCATCAGCCCCAGCATTTT.